Listed below are T cell receptor beta chains from one sample, sequenced in a study of identical twins. TCRdb re-derived calls from the 5' RACE reads in MiXCR, one entry per CDR3 protein. The sample records around 300,000 distinct CDR3 sequences, more than 6.5% being singletons. Separately, the same data were catalogued under a study of yellow fever vaccine responses in identical twins.

Sequencing was done on a sample of memory (CD45RO+) T cells sorted from blood. These receptors were taken from a woman younger than 35 in good health. CDR3s include the opening cysteine and the closing phenylalanine or tryptophan. The D gene is left open where the match is weak. The listing skips clone size in some rows; elsewhere it reads once, few, many or a size class.

many	TRBJ1-4	NA	TRBV11-2	TGTGCCAGCAGCTCCAGGGCTTTTAGTGAAAAACTGTTTTTT	CASSSRAFSEKLFF
few	TRBJ2-5	NA	TRBV4-1	TGCGCCAGCAGCCAAGATGTTGGTTTGAGAGAGACCCAGTACTTC	CASSQDVGLRETQYF
NA	TRBJ2-3	NA	TRBV20-1	TGCAGTGCTAGGGGCGGCGCAGGGCCTGCGGATACGCAGTATTTT	CSARGGAGPADTQYF
NA	TRBJ2-1	TRBD2	TRBV2	TGTGCCAGCAGTAAGCGGGAGATCTACAATGAGCAGTTCTTC	CASSKREIYNEQFF
many	TRBJ2-5	NA	TRBV5-1	TGCGCCAGCAGCTGGACCGGGGTGACGGCAACAAAAGAGACCCAGTACTTC	CASSWTGVTATKETQYF
many	TRBJ2-1	NA	TRBV7-9	TGTGCCAGCAGCTTGGAACCCCTAATGGGTGGTGAGCAGTTCTTC	CASSLEPLMGGEQFF
many	TRBJ2-5	TRBD1	TRBV12-3/TRBV12-4	TGTGCCAGCAGAAGGGGGCTAGAGACCCAGTACTTC	CASRRGLETQYF
NA	TRBJ2-7	TRBD1	TRBV12-3/TRBV12-4	TGTGCCAGCAGTTTAGAGGGGACAGGGGGCTACGAGCAGTACTTC	CASSLEGTGGYEQYF
many	TRBJ2-3	NA	TRBV12-3/TRBV12-4	TGTGCCAGCAGTTTAGGCGGTGTCACAGATACGCAGTATTTT	CASSLGGVTDTQYF
many	TRBJ1-1	NA	TRBV25-1	TGTGCCAGCAGTGAATTCGGAGGGTCGGGCACTGAAGCTTTCTTT	CASSEFGGSGTEAFF
NA	TRBJ2-5	TRBD1	TRBV6-5	TGTGCCAGCAGTTACTCTCCGGGGACAGGGGGCCAAGAGACCCAGTACTTC	CASSYSPGTGGQETQYF
many	TRBJ1-1	NA	TRBV28	TGTGCCAGCAGTTTCCATCAGGGGAACACTGAAGCTTTCTTT	CASSFHQGNTEAFF
few	TRBJ2-1	TRBD2	TRBV10-1	TGCGCCAGCAGTCCGGGAGGAGCGGGAGAAGATGAGCAGTTCTTC	CASSPGGAGEDEQFF
NA	TRBJ2-2	NA	TRBV5-1	TGCGCCAGCAGCCTGGACTTGACGGCCACCGGGGAGCTGTTTTTT	CASSLDLTATGELFF
few	TRBJ2-6	NA	TRBV3-1	TGTGCCAGCAGCCACGGTCCGTGGACAGCCAGCTCTGGGGCCAACGTCCTGACTTTC	CASSHGPWTASSGANVLTF
few	TRBJ2-5	TRBD2	TRBV7-8	TGTGCCAGCAGCTTAGATTCTCAGGGGAGGACTAGCGGGAAAGAGACCCAGTACTTC	CASSLDSQGRTSGKETQYF
NA	TRBJ2-2	TRBD2	TRBV6-1	TGTGCCAGCAGTGGGCCTAGCGGGGCGAACACCGGGGAGCTGTTTTTT	CASSGPSGANTGELFF
many	TRBJ2-1	TRBD2	TRBV5-1	TGCGCCAGCAGGCCAGGGACTAGCTTGGCCTACAATGAGCAGTTCTTC	CASRPGTSLAYNEQFF
few	TRBJ2-1	TRBD2	TRBV6-4	TGTGCCAGCAGTGACTCGCGGGAGGCCAATGAGCAGTTCTTC	CASSDSREANEQFF
many	TRBJ2-7	TRBD1	TRBV12-3/TRBV12-4	TGTGCCAGCAATACCGGGACAGGTCTGGACGAGCAGTACTTC	CASNTGTGLDEQYF
few	TRBJ1-1	NA	TRBV6-1	TGTGCCAGCAGTGATGGGGCTAGGACTGAAGCTTTCTTT	CASSDGARTEAFF
NA	TRBJ2-1	TRBD2	TRBV7-6	TGTGCCAGCAGCTCCTCGGGGGGGCGTATCTACAATGAGCAGTTCTTC	CASSSSGGRIYNEQFF
NA	TRBJ1-2	NA	TRBV24-1	TGTGCCACCAGTGATCCGGCCATGGGGCCGGATGGCTACACCTTC	CATSDPAMGPDGYTF
many	TRBJ1-6	NA	TRBV10-3	TGTGCCATCAAGGTTACGGATAATTCACCCCTCCACTTT	CAIKVTDNSPLHF
NA	TRBJ2-5	TRBD2	TRBV9	TGTGCCAGCAGCGCGCGAACTAGCGGGGGGTCCTTGTGGTCCCAGTACTTC	CASSARTSGGSLWSQYF
few	TRBJ2-7	TRBD2	TRBV3-1	TGTGCCAGCAGCCAAGGACTAGCGTGGAGCTCGTACGAGCAGTACTTC	CASSQGLAWSSYEQYF
NA	TRBJ2-5	NA	TRBV6-5	TGTGCCAGCAGTTACACCGGGTCCGGAGAGACCCAGTACTTC	CASSYTGSGETQYF
few	TRBJ2-3	NA	TRBV11-2	TGTGCCAGCAGCCGACGGGCCACAGATACGCAGTATTTT	CASSRRATDTQYF
NA	TRBJ2-7	TRBD2	TRBV18	TGTGCCAGCTCACATAGCCTGAGCGGGACCTACGAGCAGTACTTC	CASSHSLSGTYEQYF
many	TRBJ1-6	TRBD1	TRBV7-9	TGTGCCAGCAGCTTAGGCTCAGGGGGGAATTCACCCCTCCACTTT	CASSLGSGGNSPLHF
NA	TRBJ1-2	NA	TRBV5-5	TGTGCCAGCAGCTCTTCAGGGTATAGTGGCTACACCTTC	CASSSSGYSGYTF
NA	TRBJ2-2	NA	TRBV6-1	TGTGCCAGCAGTGAACGGCCGAACACCGGGGAGCTGTTTTTT	CASSERPNTGELFF
few	TRBJ1-5	TRBD1	TRBV19	TGTGCCAGTAGTATCCTGACAGGGGGCCTTCAGCCCCAGCATTTT	CASSILTGGLQPQHF
NA	TRBJ2-7	NA	TRBV4-2	TGTGCCAGCAGCCAGGCTTCCGGCGTGGGGTCCGACGAGCAGTACTTC	CASSQASGVGSDEQYF
many	TRBJ2-5	TRBD1	TRBV4-1	TGCGCCAGCAGCCAACCTAGGGGGCGGGACCAAGAGACCCAGTACTTC	CASSQPRGRDQETQYF
NA	TRBJ1-2	TRBD1	TRBV20-1	TGCAGTGCTAGAGGGGACAGGGGGAACTATGGCTACACCTTC	CSARGDRGNYGYTF
few	TRBJ2-2	NA	TRBV20-1	TGCAGTGCTAGAGATGCCAGGAGGGGGCCCGACACCGGGGAGCTGTTTTTT	CSARDARRGPDTGELFF
NA	TRBJ2-1	TRBD2	TRBV20-1	TGCAGTGCTAGAAACCAAGCGACTAGCGGGAAGCAGGAGGTCTTC	CSARNQATSGKQEVF